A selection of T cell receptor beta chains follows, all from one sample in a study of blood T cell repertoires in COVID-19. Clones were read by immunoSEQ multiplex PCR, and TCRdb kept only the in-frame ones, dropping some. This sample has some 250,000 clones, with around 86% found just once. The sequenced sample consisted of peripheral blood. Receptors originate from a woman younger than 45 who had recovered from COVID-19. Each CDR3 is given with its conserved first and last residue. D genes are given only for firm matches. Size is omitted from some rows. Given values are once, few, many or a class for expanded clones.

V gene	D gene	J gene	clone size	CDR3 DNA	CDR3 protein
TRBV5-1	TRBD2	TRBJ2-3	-	TGCGCCAGCAGCTTACAGGGGACTAGCGGAACGACTAGCACAGATACGCAGTATTTT	CASSLQGTSGTTSTDTQYF
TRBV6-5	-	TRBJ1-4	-	TGTGCCAGCAAGTGGGGAGTCGGGACTAATGAAAAACTGTTTTTT	CASKWGVGTNEKLFF
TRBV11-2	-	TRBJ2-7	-	TGTGCCAGCAGCTTAGAGAGGGGAGGCGACGAGCAGTACTTC	CASSLERGGDEQYF
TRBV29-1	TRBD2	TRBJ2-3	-	TGCAGCGTTGAATTACCCCTAGCGGGGGGAAGCACAGATACGCAGTATTTT	CSVELPLAGGSTDTQYF
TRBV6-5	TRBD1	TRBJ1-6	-	TGTGCCAGCAGTCAGGGACAGGGATCACCCCTCCACTTT	CASSQGQGSPLHF
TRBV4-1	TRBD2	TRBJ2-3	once	TGCGCCAGCAGCTACGGGGGGGCTGGCGCAGATACGCAGTATTTT	CASSYGGAGADTQYF
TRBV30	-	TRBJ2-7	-	TGTGCCTGGGCGAACACAGCCTACGAGCAGTACTTC	CAWANTAYEQYF
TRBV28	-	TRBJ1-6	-	TGTGCCAGCAGAGCCGAAGGGGTGTCCTATAATTCACCCCTCCACTTT	CASRAEGVSYNSPLHF
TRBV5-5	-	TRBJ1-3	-	TGTGCCAGCAGCTTGGGTCCGCAGGAAATCTCTGGAAACACCATATATTTT	CASSLGPQEISGNTIYF
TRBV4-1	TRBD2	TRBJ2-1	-	TGCGCCAGCAGCAACCCCGGGACTAGCGGGGGGGGTAACTCCTACAATGAGCAGTTCTTC	CASSNPGTSGGGNSYNEQFF
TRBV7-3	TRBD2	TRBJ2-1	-	TGTGCCAGCAGCCCCCGCCGGGCTAGCGGGGGGCAGGGGTCCTACAATGAGCAGTTCTTC	CASSPRRASGGQGSYNEQFF
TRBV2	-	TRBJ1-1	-	TGTGCCAGCAGTGCAACGCGTGTCACTGAAGCTTTCTTT	CASSATRVTEAFF
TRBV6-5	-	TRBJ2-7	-	TGTGCCAGCAGTAAACAGGGACAAGGTACCTACGAGCAGTACTTC	CASSKQGQGTYEQYF
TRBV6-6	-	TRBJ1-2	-	TGTGCCAGCAGCGACAGTACCTACACCTTC	CASSDSTYTF
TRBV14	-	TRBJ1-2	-	TGTGCCAGCAGCCAAGATCTGGCGGGGGCCTATGGCTACACCTTC	CASSQDLAGAYGYTF
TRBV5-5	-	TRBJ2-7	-	TGTGCCAGCAGCTTGGTGAGCGAGCAGTACTTC	CASSLVSEQYF
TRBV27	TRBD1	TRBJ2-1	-	TGTGCCAGCAGTTTATCGAGTACAGGGGGGTACAATGAGCAGTTCTTC	CASSLSSTGGYNEQFF
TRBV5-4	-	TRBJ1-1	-	TGTGCCAGCAGCTTGGACGGACATCCGAACACTGAAGCTTTCTTT	CASSLDGHPNTEAFF
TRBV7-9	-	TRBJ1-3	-	TGTGCCAGCAGCCAAAAGGGGTCTGGAAACACCATATATTTT	CASSQKGSGNTIYF
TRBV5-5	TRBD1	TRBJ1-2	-	TGTGCCAGCAGCACGCAGGGGGCCCATGGCTACACCTTC	CASSTQGAHGYTF
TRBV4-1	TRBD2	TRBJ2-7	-	TGCGCCAGCAGCCAAGGGCTAGCGGCCATCTACGAGCAGTACTTC	CASSQGLAAIYEQYF
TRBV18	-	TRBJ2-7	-	TGTGCCAGCTCACCATTGGTGGGGGCGCTGTACGAGCAGTACTTC	CASSPLVGALYEQYF